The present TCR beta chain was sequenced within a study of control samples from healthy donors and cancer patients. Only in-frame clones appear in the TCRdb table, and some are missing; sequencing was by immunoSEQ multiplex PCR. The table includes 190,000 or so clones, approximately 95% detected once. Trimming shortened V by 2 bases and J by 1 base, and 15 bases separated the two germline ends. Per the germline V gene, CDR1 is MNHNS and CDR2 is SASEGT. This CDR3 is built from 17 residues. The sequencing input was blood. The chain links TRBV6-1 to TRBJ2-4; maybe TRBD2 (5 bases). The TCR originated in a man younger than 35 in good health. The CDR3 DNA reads TGTGCCAGCAGTGAATTTGAGGGAACCAATGCCAAAAACATTCAGTACTTC. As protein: CASSEFEGTNAKNIQYF.